These T cell receptor beta chains were read from a single sample in a study of blood T cell repertoires in COVID-19. TCRdb keeps only in-frame clones here, not all; method: immunoSEQ multiplex PCR. The repertoire holds 250,000 to 350,000 clones, with roughly 87% as singletons. Material: peripheral blood. These receptor sequences come from a woman aged 50 to 60 who had recovered from COVID-19. CDR3s include the opening cysteine and the closing phenylalanine or tryptophan. A D gene is named only where the DNA matches it firmly. The size of a clone is reported for some rows only, either as once, few or many, or as a class for expanded clones.

-,15,TRBV4-3,few,TRBJ1-2,CASSQEALPLYGYTF,TGCGCCAGCAGCCAAGAGGCTTTACCCCTCTATGGCTACACCTTC
-,16,TRBV3-1/TRBV3-2,-,TRBJ2-1,CASSQATGRAYNEQFF,TGTGCCAGCAGCCAAGCAACCGGGCGGGCCTACAATGAGCAGTTCTTC
TRBD1,17,TRBV29-1,-,TRBJ2-6,CSVEEGTGHSGANVLTF,TGCAGCGTTGAAGAGGGGACAGGGCACTCTGGGGCCAACGTCCTGACTTTC
-,15,TRBV19,-,TRBJ1-1,CANSSRTELNTEAFF,TGTGCCAATAGTTCTCGGACAGAGCTAAACACTGAAGCTTTCTTT
TRBD2,18,TRBV5-4,few,TRBJ2-7,CASSRGLLRPSGTYEQYF,TGTGCCAGCAGCCGCGGATTGTTGCGGCCTAGCGGAACCTACGAGCAGTACTTC
-,16,TRBV11-2,-,TRBJ2-2,CASSLIRFQRAGELFF,TGTGCCAGCAGCTTAATAAGGTTCCAGCGGGCCGGGGAGCTGTTTTTT
-,15,TRBV28,-,TRBJ1-5,CASRSNAGSNQPQHF,TGTGCCAGCAGGAGTAACGCGGGTAGCAATCAGCCCCAGCATTTT
TRBD1,14,TRBV6-5,-,TRBJ2-7,CASRRQGLHYEQYF,TGTGCCAGCAGGAGACAGGGGTTGCACTACGAGCAGTACTTC
-,15,TRBV7-3,-,TRBJ1-1,CASSYGTGMNTEAFF,TGTGCCAGCAGCTACGGCACAGGTATGAACACTGAAGCTTTCTTT
TRBD2,17,TRBV5-5,-,TRBJ2-2,CASSTLLTSGPPGELFF,TGTGCCAGCAGCACCCTGTTAACTAGCGGCCCCCCCGGGGAGCTGTTTTTT
TRBD2,17,TRBV7-3,-,TRBJ2-5,CASSPIAGPPFQETQYF,TGTGCCAGCAGCCCTATAGCGGGGCCCCCTTTCCAAGAGACCCAGTACTTC
-,13,TRBV30,-,TRBJ1-1,CAWSPTVNTEAFF,TGTGCCTGGAGTCCGACAGTGAACACTGAAGCTTTCTTT
-,13,TRBV28,-,TRBJ1-2,CASSLDSVYGYTF,TGTGCCAGCAGTTTGGACAGCGTCTATGGCTACACCTTC
-,10,TRBV7-2,-,TRBJ1-2,CASGRAGYTF,TGTGCCAGCGGGAGGGCTGGCTACACCTTC
-,15,TRBV14,once,TRBJ1-2,CASSPGRGTIYGYTF,TGTGCCAGCAGCCCGGGGCGGGGGACCATCTATGGCTACACCTTC
TRBD1,14,TRBV19,-,TRBJ1-1,CASWDRGFSAEAFF,TGTGCCAGCTGGGACAGGGGGTTTTCGGCTGAAGCTTTCTTT
-,16,TRBV2,-,TRBJ2-7,CASSEESRFLVSEQYF,TGTGCCAGCAGTGAAGAGAGTCGGTTTCTGGTTAGCGAGCAGTACTTC
TRBD2,15,TRBV7-2,few,TRBJ2-3,CASVLAGGRTDTQYF,TGTGCCAGCGTACTAGCGGGGGGGCGCACAGATACGCAGTATTTT
-,12,TRBV9,-,TRBJ1-2,CASSAGVYGYTF,TGTGCCAGCAGCGCCGGTGTCTATGGCTACACCTTC
TRBD2,14,TRBV30,-,TRBJ2-5,CAWRASGSGETQYF,TGTGCCTGGAGGGCTAGCGGGAGTGGAGAGACCCAGTACTTC
-,13,TRBV19,-,TRBJ1-1,CASSIFGGTEAFF,TGTGCCAGTAGTATTTTCGGGGGCACTGAAGCTTTCTTT
-,15,TRBV18,few,TRBJ1-3,CASSPQTASGNTIYF,TGTGCCAGCTCACCACAGACAGCTTCTGGAAACACCATATATTTT
TRBD1,14,TRBV11-2,-,TRBJ1-1,CASSFQGVNTEAFF,TGTGCCAGCAGCTTCCAGGGGGTTAACACTGAAGCTTTCTTT
TRBD1,16,TRBV6-2/TRBV6-3,-,TRBJ1-6,CASSRGQGKRNSPLHF,TGTGCCAGCAGTCGCGGACAGGGGAAAAGGAATTCACCCCTCCACTTT
-,15,TRBV28,-,TRBJ1-3,CASSLPPGDGNTIYF,TGTGCCAGCAGTTTACCCCCGGGGGACGGAAACACCATATATTTT
TRBD2,16,TRBV28,-,TRBJ2-7,CASSLWTSGNSYEQYF,TGTGCCAGCAGTCTATGGACTAGCGGGAACTCCTACGAGCAGTACTTC
TRBD1,16,TRBV5-6,-,TRBJ1-2,CASSLPGTGARFGYTF,TGTGCCAGCAGCCTCCCCGGGACAGGGGCTCGCTTTGGCTACACCTTC
-,17,TRBV15,-,TRBJ1-1,CATSRDYWGRTNTEAFF,TGTGCCACCAGCAGAGATTATTGGGGGCGGACGAACACTGAAGCTTTCTTT
TRBD1,14,TRBV5-1,-,TRBJ1-2,CASSLVDRVVGYTF,TGCGCCAGCAGCTTGGTGGACAGGGTTGTTGGCTACACCTTC
-,12,TRBV30,-,TRBJ2-7,CAWSGLDYEQYF,TGTGCCTGGAGTGGACTAGACTACGAGCAGTACTTC
TRBD2,16,TRBV27,-,TRBJ2-7,CASSPARASGDYEQYF,TGTGCCAGCAGTCCCGCGCGTGCTAGCGGGGACTACGAGCAGTACTTC
-,12,TRBV29-1,-,TRBJ1-2,CSVDPRGEGYTF,TGCAGCGTTGATCCCCGGGGTGAGGGCTACACCTTC
TRBD2,14,TRBV19,-,TRBJ2-1,CASSKREEFTKQFF,TGTGCCAGTAGTAAGCGGGAGGAGTTCACAAAGCAGTTCTTC
TRBD2,15,TRBV19,few,TRBJ2-1,CASSIRGLARNEQFF,TGTGCCAGTAGTATTAGGGGACTAGCGAGGAATGAGCAGTTCTTC
TRBD2,14,TRBV9,-,TRBJ2-5,CASSVGLAGKTQYF,TGTGCCAGCAGCGTGGGGCTAGCGGGGAAGACCCAGTACTTC
TRBD1,19,TRBV2,-,TRBJ2-2,CVLRPTGQGDSANTGELFF,TGTGTCTTGCGTCCGACCGGACAGGGCGATTCTGCGAACACCGGGGAGCTGTTTTTT
-,17,TRBV3-1/TRBV3-2,-,TRBJ1-6,CASSQDLAVPYNSPLHF,TGTGCCAGCAGCCAAGATCTGGCAGTCCCCTATAATTCACCCCTCCACTTT
-,14,TRBV6-5,-,TRBJ1-6,CASSRDRVPSPLHF,TGTGCCAGCAGCCGCGACAGAGTCCCCTCACCCCTCCACTTT
TRBD1,14,TRBV10-3,-,TRBJ1-6,CAISGRGNNSPLHF,TGTGCCATCAGTGGCAGGGGGAACAATTCACCCCTCCACTTT
TRBD2,15,TRBV10-3,-,TRBJ2-1,CAISRTSEGRNEQFF,TGTGCCATCAGTCGGACTAGCGAGGGTCGCAATGAGCAGTTCTTC
TRBD1,15,TRBV19,-,TRBJ1-4,CASSRDRGGVEKLFF,TGTGCCAGCTCCCGGGACAGGGGAGGAGTGGAAAAACTGTTTTTT
-,15,TRBV5-1,-,TRBJ1-6,CASSFTGTDNSPLHF,TGCGCCAGCAGCTTCACAGGGACCGATAATTCACCCCTCCACTTT
TRBD1,15,TRBV19,once,TRBJ1-1,CASSIRTGVSTEAFF,TGTGCCAGTAGTATTAGGACAGGGGTAAGCACTGAAGCTTTCTTT
-,15,TRBV19,-,TRBJ1-1,CASSQGRGRGTEAFF,TGTGCCAGTAGTCAGGGACGAGGCAGGGGAACTGAAGCTTTCTTT
-,12,TRBV30,once,TRBJ2-3,CAWAHGTDTQYF,TGTGCCTGGGCCCACGGGACAGATACGCAGTATTTT
TRBD2,16,TRBV9,-,TRBJ2-1,CASSGTPGLAGNEQFF,TGTGCCAGCAGCGGAACTCCGGGACTAGCTGGCAATGAGCAGTTCTTC
-,15,TRBV7-9,-,TRBJ2-7,CASSAGRGKSYEQYF,TGTGCCAGCAGCGCGGGGAGGGGGAAATCCTACGAGCAGTACTTC
-,16,TRBV18,-,TRBJ1-3,CASSPLDTYSGNTIYF,TGTGCCAGCTCACCACTCGACACCTACTCTGGAAACACCATATATTTT
TRBD1,17,TRBV28,once,TRBJ2-6,CASSFDRGRSGANVLTF,TGTGCCAGCAGTTTTGACAGGGGGAGGTCTGGGGCCAACGTCCTGACTTTC
-,12,TRBV28,-,TRBJ1-2,CASRTANYGYTF,TGTGCCAGCAGGACAGCTAACTATGGCTACACCTTC
-,15,TRBV18,once,TRBJ1-4,CASSPGSGANEKLFF,TGTGCCAGCTCACCAGGATCGGGGGCTAATGAAAAACTGTTTTTT
TRBD1,14,TRBV5-1,-,TRBJ1-2,CASSEDRAYYGYTF,TGCGCCAGCAGCGAGGACAGGGCATACTATGGCTACACCTTC
-,13,TRBV30,-,TRBJ1-5,CAWSEYSNQPQHF,TGTGCCTGGTCCGAGTATAGCAATCAGCCCCAGCATTTT
-,16,TRBV20-1,-,TRBJ2-7,CSASWGGRGQGYEQYF,TGCAGTGCTAGTTGGGGGGGCAGGGGCCAGGGGTACGAGCAGTACTTC
TRBD1,14,TRBV4-1,-,TRBJ2-2,CASRQGENTGELFF,TGCGCCAGCCGACAGGGAGAGAACACCGGGGAGCTGTTTTTT
-,11,TRBV28,-,TRBJ2-7,CASSVSYEQYF,TGTGCCAGCAGCGTCTCCTACGAGCAGTACTTC
-,13,TRBV12-3/TRBV12-4,-,TRBJ1-3,CASSGRSGNTIYF,TGTGCCAGCAGTGGTCGGTCTGGAAACACCATATATTTT
-,14,TRBV7-3,-,TRBJ1-2,CASALTGSNYGYTF,TGTGCAAGCGCGTTAACGGGATCGAACTATGGCTACACCTTC
-,13,TRBV30,-,TRBJ2-7,CAWSVVTGYEQYF,TGTGCCTGGAGTGTAGTGACAGGCTACGAGCAGTACTTC